The 15 T cell receptor beta chains presented below share a single source sample, sequenced in a study of cytomegalovirus exposure and HLA in healthy donors. Using immunoSEQ multiplex PCR, the repertoire was profiled, and TCRdb retains in-frame clones only, with some absent. The sample has about 56,000 clones, just over 90% seen once. Material: PBMCs. Receptors originate from a woman aged 18-29 years in good health and CMV-seropositive.

This chain uses TRBV14 with TRBJ2-7, with D unresolved. The CDR3 totals 13 residues. Per germline, CDR1 SGHDN and CDR2 FVKESK. Trimming removed 1 base at V and 4 bases at J, with 8 bases between. In DNA form, the CDR3 reads TGTGCCAGCAGCCAAGGGAACAGATACGAGCAGTACTTC. Protein sequence: CASSQGNRYEQYF.

This chain uses TRBV2 with TRBJ2-7; no firm D call. Trimming left V 1 base short and J 3 bases short, with 7 bases between. Germline-derived CDR1 and CDR2 are SNHLY and FYNNEI. The CDR3 has 13 residues. The CDR3 DNA reads TGTGCCAGCAGTGAAGTCATCGGCTACGAGCAGTACTTC. This translates into CASSEVIGYEQYF.

CDR3: CASSFRGQETQYF. The CDR3 DNA reads TGTGCCAGCAGCTTCCGGGGCCAAGAGACCCAGTACTTC. The chain links TRBV5-4 to TRBJ2-5, with D maybe TRBD2 (5 bases). CDR3 length: 13 residues. The ends were cut back, 2 bases at V and 1 base at J, with 6 bases in the middle. CDR1 is SGHNT and CDR2 is YYREEE in the germline V gene (reference sequence). The whole variable domain, remainder taken from reference TRBV5-4 and TRBJ2-5, is ETGVTQSPTHLIKTRGQQVTLRCSSQSGHNTVSWYQQALGQGPQFIFQYYREEENGRGNFPPRFSGLQFPNYSSELNVNALELDDSALYLCASSFRGQETQYFGPGTRLLVL.

J is TRBJ1-4 and V is TRBV7-3; D gene unclear. V was clipped by 0 bases and J by 8 bases, with 7 bases between them. The V gene's germline CDR1 is SGHTA and CDR2 FQGTGA. The CDR3 has 13 residues. CDR3 region: CASSLTAGEKLFF. The CDR3 DNA follows: TGTGCCAGCAGCTTAACAGCGGGAGAAAAACTGTTTTTT.

This clone was observed once. The chain employs TRBV28 and TRBJ1-6, with 8 bases that match TRBD1. The CDR3 runs 17 residues. The V gene end was trimmed by 5 bases and the J gene end by 7 bases; junction bases not matched to a gene: 13. Germline V CDR1 and CDR2: MDHEN, SYDVKM. The CDR3 sequence: CASSASPPGTGNSPLHF. For the CDR3, the DNA is TGTGCCAGCAGTGCGTCCCCCCCCGGGACAGGCAATTCACCCCTCCACTTT.

The V and J genes are TRBV7-9 and TRBJ2-7; no clear D. This CDR3 has 12 residues. V was clipped by 5 bases and J by 4 bases, with 9 bases between them. Germline values: CDR1 SEHNR, CDR2 FQNEAQ (reference sequence). The CDR3 DNA follows: TGTGCCAGCAGCCTAGATAATTACGAGCAGTACTTC. Its translation: CASSLDNYEQYF.

The V call is TRBV2, the J call TRBJ1-5; unclear D gene. CDR3 length equals 13 residues. The V end was cut by 6 bases, the J end by 3 bases, with 9 bases between. Germline V gene lookup returns CDR1 SNHLY and CDR2 FYNNEI. The DNA for the CDR3 is TGTGCCAGCAGGTACCAGTCCAATCAGCCCCAGCATTTT. Protein sequence: CASRYQSNQPQHF.

The V gene is TRBV28, the J gene TRBJ1-4; TRBD1 matches at 7 bases. Trimming at V came to 1 base and at J to 8 bases, leaving 4 bases not matched to a gene. This CDR3 is 14 amino acids long. In germline, CDR1 is MDHEN, CDR2 SYDVKM. DNA of the CDR3: TGTGCCAGCAGTTTATTACAGGGGCAGGAAAAACTGTTTTTT. As protein: CASSLLQGQEKLFF.

DNA for the CDR3: TGTGCCAGCAGTTTAACAGCCGAGATTCAAAAACTGTTTTTT. Its protein is CASSLTAEIQKLFF. This chain links TRBV27 with TRBJ1-4; D is unresolved. The length of the CDR3 is 14 residues. Trimming stripped 2 bases from V and 9 bases from J, with 13 bases between. The germline V gene encodes CDR1 MNHEY and CDR2 SMNVEV (reference sequence).

The chain has TRBV10-1 and TRBJ1-3; perhaps TRBD1 as D (5 bases). CDR1 is WNHNN and CDR2 is SYGVQD in the germline V gene (reference sequence). The CDR3 is 14 residues long. The V end was cut by 2 bases, the J end by 4 bases, with 9 bases between. The CDR3 spells CASSENPGGNTIYF. Here the CDR3 DNA reads TGCGCCAGCAGTGAGAATCCAGGGGGAAACACCATATATTTT.

The chain has TRBV4-3 and TRBJ2-5, with TRBD2 matching over 11 bases. V trimming: 0 bases; J trimming: 0 bases; junction bases outside the gene matches: 3. Germline assignment: CDR1 LGHNA and CDR2 YSLEER. The CDR3 spans 17 residues. The CDR3 reads CASSQEIAGGYQETQYF. The CDR3 DNA is TGCGCCAGCAGCCAAGAGATAGCGGGGGGGTACCAAGAGACCCAGTACTTC.

The V gene is TRBV4-1, the J gene TRBJ2-5; TRBD1 matches at 10 bases. Germline CDR1 reads MGHRA; CDR2 reads YSYEKL. The ends lost 1 base at V and 3 bases at J; junction bases unmatched: 2. This CDR3 contains 15 residues. This CDR3 reads CASSQGTGGKETQYF. The CDR3 DNA reads as TGCGCCAGCAGCCAAGGGACAGGGGGGAAAGAGACCCAGTACTTC.

The chain joins TRBV15 to TRBJ1-5, with 8 bases lining up with TRBD1. Germline V CDR1 and CDR2: LNHNV, YYDKDF (reference sequence). The CDR3 runs 15 residues. The V and J ends lost 0 bases and 6 bases, in that order; junction bases with no gene match: 4. CDR3 sequence reads: CATSRDGQGGQPQHF. The CDR3 DNA sequence: TGTGCCACCAGCAGAGATGGACAGGGTGGTCAGCCCCAGCATTTT.

This clone appeared a few times. V is TRBV5-1 and J is TRBJ1-1; D gene uncertain. The CDR3 is 17 residues long. The germline V gene encodes CDR1 SGHRS and CDR2 YFSETQ. V lost 5 bases and J 0 bases, leaving 20 bases between the germline ends. CDR3 in amino acids: CASSRSGSLQLNTEAFF. The CDR3 DNA follows: TGCGCCAGCAGTAGGTCAGGCTCGCTTCAATTGAACACTGAAGCTTTCTTT.

The chain employs TRBV10-2 and TRBJ2-5; weak D call: TRBD1 (5 bases). The CDR3 has 15 amino acids. Trimming stripped 3 bases from V and 4 bases from J, with 15 bases between. Germline-derived CDR1 and CDR2 are WSHSY and SAAADI. CDR3 DNA: TGCGCCAGCAGTGACGGCGGCAGGGTCCCAGAGACCCAGTACTTC. This codes for CASSDGGRVPETQYF.